What follows are 26 T cell receptor beta chains derived from one specimen sequenced in a study of T cells in Graves' hyperthyroidism and ophthalmopathy. From RNA transcripts, TCR beta CDR3 regions were amplified. RT-PCR in the first round (using the HTBI primer set) targeted the TCR CDR3. TCRdb independently ran MiXCR on the multiplex PCR reads; one entry per CDR3 protein. Of about 350,000 distinct CDR3 sequences in the sample, about 14% were seen once. Sequencing was done on a sample of blood. These receptors came from a woman aged 25 to 39 with Graves' hyperthyroidism.

The J gene is TRBJ2-1, the V gene TRBV29-1, with D possibly being TRBD2 (6 bases). Germline V gene sequence: CDR1 SQVTM, CDR2 ANQGSEA. The length of the CDR3 is 11 residues. The V and J ends lost 2 bases and 12 bases respectively, with 11 bases between them. The CDR3 protein is CSVEFSGTQFF. CDR3 nucleotides: TGCAGCGTTGAATTTAGCGGCACGCAGTTCTTC.

This clonotype was detected many times. This sequence joins TRBV6-2 or TRBV6-3 and TRBJ2-5; 9 bases align to TRBD2. This CDR3 spans 14 amino acids. V lost 10 bases, J lost 5 bases, and 11 bases stayed unmatched. From germline, CDR1 is MNHEY and CDR2 SVGEGT. CDR3 amino acids: CATRGSGSLETQYF. The CDR3 DNA reads as TGTGCCACCCGGGGTAGCGGGAGTCTGGAGACCCAGTACTTC.

Written as DNA, the CDR3 is TGTGCCAGCAGCCTCACCTTTACTAGCGGGAGGGCCGACGAGCAGTACTTC. Its protein product is CASSLTFTSGRADEQYF. V is TRBV4-2 and J is TRBJ2-7; 13 nucleotides line up with TRBD2. The germline V gene has CDR1 LGHNA and CDR2 YNFKEQ. Trimming took 4 bases from V and 5 from J; bases not matched to a gene: 11. CDR3 length: 17 amino acids.

This clonotype occurred a few times. The chain uses TRBV18 and TRBJ2-7, with D perhaps TRBD1 or TRBD2 (5 bases each). CDR3 length: 15 amino acids. CDR1 is KGHSH, CDR2 LQKENI, per germline. Trimming removed 5 bases from V and 5 bases from J, with 19 bases in between. The CDR3 is CASSERGVRIHEQYF. The DNA for the CDR3 is TGTGCCAGCTCAGAGAGAGGGGTGAGAATCCACGAGCAGTACTTC. Together with reference TRBV18 and TRBJ2-7, the CDR3 gives the full variable domain: NAGVMQNPRHLVRRRGQEARLRCSPMKGHSHVYWYRQLPEEGLKFMVYLQKENIIDESGMPKERFSAEFPKEGPSILRIQQVVRGDSAAYFCASSERGVRIHEQYFGPGTRLTVT.

This clonotype came up many times. The chain couples TRBV7-2 to TRBJ2-3, with TRBD1 identical over 8 bases. Germline V gene data show CDR1 as SGHTA and CDR2 as FQGNSA. The CDR3 length is 16 residues. The V segment lost 5 bases and the J segment 2 bases; nucleotides outside the gene matches: 9. CDR3 loop: CASSAKGQEDTDTQYF. CDR3 nucleotide sequence: TGTGCCAGCAGCGCTAAGGGACAGGAAGACACAGATACGCAGTATTTT.

In this sample, this clonotype turned up many times. The gene calls are TRBV6-2 or TRBV6-3 and TRBJ2-1, with D maybe TRBD2 (5 bases). The germline V gene has CDR1 MNHEY and CDR2 SVGEGT. This CDR3 region has 13 residues. The ends were cut back, 0 bases at V and 9 bases at J, with 9 bases in the middle. CDR3 residues: CASSYSMAGEQFF. Here the CDR3 DNA reads TGTGCCAGCAGTTACTCGATGGCGGGTGAGCAGTTCTTC.

In its sample, this clonotype was seen a few times. The chain recombines TRBV5-1 with TRBJ2-7; D not certain. Germline V gene lookup returns CDR1 SGHRS and CDR2 YFSETQ. Trimming took off 4 bases at V and 6 bases at J, with 17 bases between the two ends. The CDR3 loop spans 14 amino acids. In nucleotides, the CDR3 is TGCGCCAGCAGCCCTGGGAAGGGCTTTGGCGAGCAGTACTTC. Encoded protein: CASSPGKGFGEQYF.

The chain links TRBV19 to TRBJ1-3; perhaps TRBD1 as D (5 bases). Trimming pared 8 bases from V and 1 base from J, leaving 15 bases between. Germline V gene sequence: CDR1 LNHDA, CDR2 SQIVND (reference sequence). The CDR3 extends over 15 amino acids. The CDR3 DNA reads as TGTGCCAGTGGTGACGACAGACAATCTGGAAACACCATATATTTT. Its translation: CASGDDRQSGNTIYF.

The V gene is TRBV19, the J gene TRBJ1-5; D is undetermined. V gave up 8 bases and J gave up 4 bases, with 6 bases separating them. The CDR3 consists of 11 residues. Germline-derived CDR1 and CDR2 are LNHDA and SQIVND (reference sequence). The CDR3 loop reads CASHINQPQHF. The CDR3 DNA is TGTGCCAGTCATATAAATCAGCCCCAGCATTTT.

This clonotype appeared a few times. The chain joins TRBV9 to TRBJ1-2; no clear D gene. The ends were cut back, 3 bases at V and 2 bases at J, with 17 bases in the middle. Germline V gene lookup returns CDR1 SGDLS and CDR2 YYNGEE. The CDR3 spans 16 residues. CDR3 in amino acids: CASSGEVTGRNYGYTF. The CDR3 nucleotides are TGTGCCAGCAGCGGAGAGGTGACCGGACGGAACTATGGCTACACCTTC.

In its sample, this clonotype was seen a few times. The J gene is TRBJ1-2, the V gene TRBV5-1; D uncertain. Germline lookup yields CDR1 SGHRS and CDR2 YFSETQ. The CDR3 sequence is 10 residues long. The CDR3 DNA sequence: TGCGTTTCGACCCGGGGAGGCTACACCTTC. Translating it yields CVSTRGGYTF.

This clonotype has a count of ten or more. This chain uses TRBV7-2 with TRBJ2-1; 7 bases align to TRBD2. The germline CDR1 and CDR2 sequences are SGHTA and FQGNSA. V lost 6 bases to trimming and J lost 4 bases; unmatched junction nucleotides: 12. CDR3 length: 16 amino acids. CDR3 in DNA: TGTGCCAGCAGACTAGCGCTAACCTCCCTTTACAATGAGCAGTTCTTC. It specifies CASRLALTSLYNEQFF.

Only a few counts were recorded for this clonotype. V gene TRBV28 combines with J gene TRBJ1-2, with TRBD1 identical over 8 bases. Unmatched junction bases numbered 20, after V lost 7 bases and J lost 7 bases. The CDR3 extends over 17 amino acids. Germline CDR1 reads MDHEN; CDR2 reads SYDVKM. DNA of the CDR3: TGTGCCAGCATCCCTAGATACAGGGGGGTTAGGGCGGCTGGCTACACCTTC. Residues: CASIPRYRGVRAAGYTF.

The chain uses TRBV29-1 and TRBJ2-2; a possible D gene is TRBD1 (5 bases). V was pared by 1 base and J by 7 bases, with 13 bases between. The germline V gene has CDR1 SQVTM and CDR2 ANQGSEA. The CDR3 loop spans 14 amino acids. CDR3 bases: TGCAGCGTTGAAGCTCGGCAGGGAATCGGGGAGCTGTTTTTT. This gives the protein CSVEARQGIGELFF.

This clonotype was detected only a few times. The chain joins TRBV10-3 to TRBJ2-1; 9 nucleotides align to TRBD1. The V and J ends lost 10 bases and 8 bases, in that order; junction bases with no gene match: 9. Germline CDR1 and CDR2: ENHRY and SYGVKD. The CDR3 has 13 residues. The CDR3 DNA reads as TGTGCCACCGTACAGGGGGCTCGGGATGAGCAGTTCTTC. This encodes CATVQGARDEQFF.

The gene calls are TRBV6-1 and TRBJ1-2; D is ambiguous. Trimming stripped 6 bases from V and 3 bases from J, with 2 bases between. This CDR3 has 10 amino acids. Looked up from germline, CDR1 is MNHNS and CDR2 is SASEGT. CDR3 bases: TGTGCCAGCAGGGACTATGGCTACACCTTC. Its translation: CASRDYGYTF.

This clonotype was observed at least ten times. V gene TRBV15 combines with J gene TRBJ2-7, with 7 bases that match TRBD1. With 1 base clipped from V and 4 bases from J, the junction kept 7 bases outside the gene matches. This CDR3 has 15 amino acids. Germline V gives CDR1 LNHNV, CDR2 YYDKDF (reference sequence). The CDR3: CATSRGSGTVYEQYF. CDR3 coding DNA: TGTGCCACCAGCAGAGGGTCCGGGACAGTTTACGAGCAGTACTTC.

The CDR3 DNA is TGTGCCATCAGTGAGAGCCCCAGGAACTATGGCTACACCTTC. The encoded protein is CAISESPRNYGYTF. V usage is TRBV10-3 and J usage is TRBJ1-2; D unclear. Germline V gives CDR1 ENHRY, CDR2 SYGVKD. Trimming removed 2 bases from V and 2 bases from J, with 9 bases in between. The CDR3 is made up of 14 amino acids.

This clonotype was detected ten times or more. The chain recombines TRBV7-9 with TRBJ2-7; D not resolved. From germline, CDR1 is SEHNR and CDR2 FQNEAQ (reference sequence). V lost 6 bases, J lost 2 bases, and 8 bases lay in between. The CDR3 length is 12 residues. The CDR3 is CASSPPTYEQYF. CDR3 bases: TGTGCCAGCAGTCCTCCGACCTACGAGCAGTACTTC.

This chain links TRBV11-2 with TRBJ2-4; D may be TRBD1 or TRBD2 (5 bases each). Germline V CDR1 and CDR2: SGHAT, FQNNGV. The CDR3 extends over 19 amino acids. V was trimmed by 3 bases and J by 5 bases, leaving 26 bases between them. The CDR3 protein is CASSLQGDGTPGRENIQYF. Written as DNA, the CDR3 is TGTGCCAGCAGCTTGCAAGGTGATGGAACTCCGGGACGGGAAAACATTCAGTACTTC.

The chain recombines TRBV6-5 with TRBJ2-6, with D unclear. The germline V gene has CDR1 MNHEY and CDR2 SVGAGI. Trimming took off 0 bases at V and 0 bases at J, with 9 bases between the two ends. This CDR3 has 17 amino acids. The DNA of the CDR3 is TGTGCCAGCAGTTACTCGAAGTCCATCTCTGGGGCCAACGTCCTGACTTTC. Its translation: CASSYSKSISGANVLTF.

This clonotype was counted between two and nine times. The rearrangement joins TRBV4-3 to TRBJ2-7; possibly TRBD1 for D (6 bases). The V end was cut by 0 bases, the J end by 4 bases, with 10 bases between. Germline CDR1 and CDR2: LGHNA and YSLEER. This CDR3 region has 14 residues. The CDR3 DNA is TGCGCCAGCAGCCAAGATGACAGGTTATACGAGCAGTACTTC. Protein product: CASSQDDRLYEQYF.

This clonotype has just a few counts. This sequence joins TRBV7-2 and TRBJ1-1, with a possible D match to TRBD1 (6 bases). V was clipped by 5 bases and J by 11 bases, with 21 bases between them. From germline, CDR1 is SGHTA and CDR2 FQGNSA. The CDR3 contains 14 residues. The CDR3 is CASSLRDTSAAAFF. In nucleotides, the CDR3 is TGTGCCAGCAGCCTACGGGACACCTCGGCTGCGGCTTTCTTT. Looking up the rest from reference TRBV7-2 and TRBJ1-1 gives the full variable domain: GAGVSQSPSNKVTEKGKDVELRCDPISGHTALYWYRQSLGQGLEFLIYFQGNSAPDKSGLPSDRFSAERTGGSVSTLTIQRTQQEDSAVYLCASSLRDTSAAAFFGQGTRLTVV.

The chain is built from TRBV4-1 and TRBJ1-5, with D possibly TRBD1 on 5 matching bases. Germline lookup yields CDR1 MGHRA and CDR2 YSYEKL. V dropped 4 bases and J dropped 7 bases, with 14 bases sitting between them. The CDR3 runs to 14 residues. Here the CDR3 DNA reads TGCGCCAGCAGCCGCTCCAGGGTTTACCAGCCCCAGCATTTT. Amino acids: CASSRSRVYQPQHF.

As concerns this clonotype: A single base separates this from a much larger clone, so it may be a read error. The rearrangement links TRBV12-3 or TRBV12-4 to TRBJ1-1, with a weak D call TRBD1 (5 bases). The CDR3 consists of 15 residues. The CDR3 is CASSFRDRGNTGAFF. CDR3 bases: TGTGCCAGCAGTTTCAGGGATCGGGGTAACACTGGAGCTTTCTTT.

This chain uses TRBV27 with TRBJ2-2, with D perhaps TRBD1 (7 bases). CDR3 size: 17 residues. The V gene's germline CDR1 is MNHEY and CDR2 SMNVEV (reference sequence). Trimming stripped 10 bases from V and 4 bases from J, with 25 bases between. CDR3 protein: CATSTPRRAGGTGELFF. The CDR3 nucleotides are TGTGCCACCTCCACCCCTCGGAGGGCAGGGGGCACCGGGGAGCTGTTTTTT.